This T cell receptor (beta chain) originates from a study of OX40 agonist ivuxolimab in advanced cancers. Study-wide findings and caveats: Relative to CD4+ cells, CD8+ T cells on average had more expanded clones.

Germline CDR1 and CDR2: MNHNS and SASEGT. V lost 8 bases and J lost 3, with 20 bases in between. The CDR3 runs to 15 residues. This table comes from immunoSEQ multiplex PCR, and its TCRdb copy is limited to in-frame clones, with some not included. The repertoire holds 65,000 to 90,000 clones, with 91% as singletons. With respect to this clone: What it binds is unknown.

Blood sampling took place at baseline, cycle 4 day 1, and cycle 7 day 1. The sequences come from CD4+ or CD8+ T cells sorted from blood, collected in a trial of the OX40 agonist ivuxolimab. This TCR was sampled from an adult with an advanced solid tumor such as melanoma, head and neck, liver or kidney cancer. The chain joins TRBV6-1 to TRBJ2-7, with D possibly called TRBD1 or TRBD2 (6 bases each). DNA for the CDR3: TGTGCCAGCGAGGGAGGTGGTACAGGGAGCTACGAGCAGTACTTC. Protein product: CASEGGGTGSYEQYF.